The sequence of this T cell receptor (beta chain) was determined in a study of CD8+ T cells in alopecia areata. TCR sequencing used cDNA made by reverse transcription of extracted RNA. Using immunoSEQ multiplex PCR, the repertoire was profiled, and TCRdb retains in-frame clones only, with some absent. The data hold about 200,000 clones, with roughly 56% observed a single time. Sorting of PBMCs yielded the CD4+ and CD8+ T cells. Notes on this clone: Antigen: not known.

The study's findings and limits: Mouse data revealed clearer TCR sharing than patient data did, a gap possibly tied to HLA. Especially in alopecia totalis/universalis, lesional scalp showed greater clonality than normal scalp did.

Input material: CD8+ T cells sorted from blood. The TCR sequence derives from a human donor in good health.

The CDR3 DNA reads TGTGCCAGCAGTCCTTCGACACGTCCCGAAAAACTGTTTTTT. It encodes CASSPSTRPEKLFF. This chain joins TRBV27 and TRBJ1-4; D call uncertain. Germline V gives CDR1 MNHEY, CDR2 SMNVEV (reference sequence). CDR3 length equals 14 residues. Trimming shortened V by 5 bases and J by 8 bases, and 15 bases separated the two germline ends. Full variable domain (rest looked up from reference TRBV27 and TRBJ1-4): EAQVTQNPRYLITVTGKKLTVTCSQNMNHEYMSWYRQDPGLGLRQIYYSMNVEVTDKGDVPEGYKVSRKEKRNFPLILESPSPNQTSLYFCASSPSTRPEKLFFGSGTQLSVL.